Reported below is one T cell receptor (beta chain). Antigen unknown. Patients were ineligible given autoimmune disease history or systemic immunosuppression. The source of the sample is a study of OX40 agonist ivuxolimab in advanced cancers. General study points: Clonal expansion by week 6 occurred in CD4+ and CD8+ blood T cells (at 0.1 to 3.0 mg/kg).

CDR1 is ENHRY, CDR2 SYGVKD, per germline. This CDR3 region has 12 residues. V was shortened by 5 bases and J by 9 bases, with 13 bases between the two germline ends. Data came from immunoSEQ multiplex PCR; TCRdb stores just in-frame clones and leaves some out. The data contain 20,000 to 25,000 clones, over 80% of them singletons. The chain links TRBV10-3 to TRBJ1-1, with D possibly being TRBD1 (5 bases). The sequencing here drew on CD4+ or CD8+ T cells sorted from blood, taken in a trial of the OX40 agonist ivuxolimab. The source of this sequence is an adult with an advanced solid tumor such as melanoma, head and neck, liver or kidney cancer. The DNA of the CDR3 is TGTGCCATCAGTCGGGACGCGGAGAAAGCTTTCTTT. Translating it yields CAISRDAEKAFF.